Only a few counts were recorded for the clone carrying this T cell receptor beta chain. Its antigen is still unknown. The data were obtained in a study of a mutant IDH1 vaccine in newly diagnosed glioma. Study context: Vaccine dosing followed radiotherapy by 4-6 weeks, or accompanied temozolomide cycles. Prior therapy was radiotherapy, temozolomide, or both; most received both. Study-wide points: It was approximately 93% of patients that developed vaccine-induced immune responses.

Only in-frame clones appear in the TCRdb table, and some are missing; sequencing was by immunoSEQ multiplex PCR. The sample holds roughly 120,000 clones, over 75% seen once. CDR1 is SGHAT and CDR2 is FQNNGV in the germline V gene. The CDR3 is made up of 15 amino acids. Trimming cost V 5 bases and J 6 bases, with 20 bases left between them. Time point indicated: week 11, during vaccination. Each vaccine dose was 300 ug of mutant IDH1 20-mer peptide, with topical imiquimod. There were new WHO grade 3 or 4 astrocytomas in the donors, and these were IDH1-mutant and ATRX-lost. The material sequenced was PBMCs, taken from a glioma patient whose treatment included an IDH1 peptide vaccine. This TCR was sampled from a man aged 35-49 years with glioma. The chain recombines TRBV11-2 with TRBJ2-7; D might be TRBD1 (8 bases). The CDR3 loop reads CASSRAGQAGSEQYF. As DNA, the CDR3 is TGTGCCAGCAGCCGAGCGGGACAGGCCGGGTCCGAGCAGTACTTC.